These 7 T cell receptor beta chains were all obtained from the same sample, sequenced in a study of T cell responses to AZD1222 COVID-19 vaccine. Repertoires were generated with immunoSEQ multiplex PCR, while TCRdb's copy carries only in-frame clones and drops some. The sample yields roughly 100,000 clones, around 92% seen once. The sequencing used peripheral blood, collected on day 0 of AZD1222 vaccination. These TCRs come from an adult in good health.

The chain links TRBV5-1 to TRBJ2-4; D possibly uses TRBD1 or TRBD2 (5 bases each). Trimming pared 4 bases from V and 7 bases from J, leaving 21 bases between. Germline V gene lookup returns CDR1 SGHRS and CDR2 YFSETQ. This CDR3 has 16 amino acids. The CDR3 loop reads CASSPNVGPQNNIQYF. Written as DNA, the CDR3 is TGCGCCAGCAGCCCAAATGTGGGACCCCAGAATAACATTCAGTACTTC.

This clone came up once. The chain joins TRBV13 to TRBJ1-2; no reliable D call. Looked up from germline, CDR1 is PRHDT and CDR2 is FYEKMQ (reference sequence). The CDR3 loop spans 15 amino acids. V lost 4 bases, J lost 3 bases, and 15 bases lay in between. As DNA, the CDR3 is TGTGCCAGCAGCTCTCCTCTCGTACGGTACTATGGCTACACCTTC. It codes for CASSSPLVRYYGYTF.

The rearrangement joins TRBV19 to TRBJ1-1, with 8 nucleotides matching TRBD1. V lost 5 bases and J lost 6; bases outside the gene matches: 14. Germline loops: CDR1 LNHDA, CDR2 SQIVND (reference sequence). The CDR3 sequence is 16 residues long. The CDR3 protein is CASSSGQGNEVPEAFF. In nucleotides, the CDR3 is TGTGCCAGTAGTTCCGGACAGGGTAATGAGGTCCCTGAAGCTTTCTTT.

The V and J genes are TRBV7-9 and TRBJ1-6, with 9 bases matching TRBD1. The CDR3 runs 16 residues. CDR1 is SEHNR and CDR2 is FQNEAQ in the germline V gene (reference sequence). The ends lost 5 bases at V and 3 bases at J; junction bases unmatched: 5. Here the CDR3 DNA reads TGTGCCAGCAGCATGGGACAGGGATTCTATAATTCACCCCTCCACTTT. This gives the protein CASSMGQGFYNSPLHF.

This sequence joins TRBV30 and TRBJ2-7; TRBD1 might be the D (6 bases). The CDR3 covers 12 residues. Germline-derived CDR1 and CDR2 are GTSNPN and SVGIG (reference sequence). V lost 8 bases and J lost 0, with 11 bases in between. The CDR3 spells CALQGNSYEQYF. The DNA of the CDR3 is TGTGCCCTACAGGGCAACTCCTACGAGCAGTACTTC.

The genes are TRBV20-1 and TRBJ1-5; D unclear. The CDR3 runs 11 residues. Germline CDR1 and CDR2: DFQATT and SNEGSKA (reference sequence). V was trimmed by 3 bases and J by 5 bases, leaving 5 bases between them. CDR3 amino acids: CSASPYQPQHF. CDR3 DNA sequence: TGCAGTGCTAGTCCATATCAGCCCCAGCATTTT.

This chain links TRBV5-1 with TRBJ1-5, with a possible D match to TRBD1 (6 bases). This CDR3 contains 15 residues. Per the germline V gene, CDR1 is SGHRS and CDR2 is YFSETQ. The V and J ends lost 3 bases and 3 bases respectively, with 13 bases between them. The CDR3 here is CASSSTGIPNQPQHF. For the CDR3, the DNA is TGCGCCAGCAGCTCAACAGGGATCCCCAATCAGCCCCAGCATTTT.